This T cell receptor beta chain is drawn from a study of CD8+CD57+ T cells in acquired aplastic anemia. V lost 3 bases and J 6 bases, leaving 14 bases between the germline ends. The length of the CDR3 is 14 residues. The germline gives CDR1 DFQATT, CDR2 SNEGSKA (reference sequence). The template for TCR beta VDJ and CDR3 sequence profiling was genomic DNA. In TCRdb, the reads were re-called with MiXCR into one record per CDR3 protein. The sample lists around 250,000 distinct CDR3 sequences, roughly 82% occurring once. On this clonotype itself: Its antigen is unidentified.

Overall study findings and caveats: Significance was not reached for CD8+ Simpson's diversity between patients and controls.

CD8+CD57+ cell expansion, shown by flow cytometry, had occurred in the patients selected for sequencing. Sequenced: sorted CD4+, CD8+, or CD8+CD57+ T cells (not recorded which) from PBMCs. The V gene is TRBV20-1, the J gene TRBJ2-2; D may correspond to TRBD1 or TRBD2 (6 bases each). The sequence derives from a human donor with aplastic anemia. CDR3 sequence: CSARPGGGPGELFF. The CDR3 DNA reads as TGCAGTGCTAGGCCAGGAGGGGGGCCCGGGGAGCTGTTTTTT.